This T cell receptor beta chain was sequenced for a study of cytomegalovirus exposure and HLA in healthy donors. In the PCR, 60 Vbeta and 13 Jbeta primers were used. Libraries were prepared by immunoSEQ multiplex PCR; TCRdb keeps only in-frame clonotypes and omits some of them. Of some 160,000 clones listed, approximately 80% are singletons. This clone was found once. Material for sequencing was PBMCs. The sequence was collected from a woman in her 30s in good health and CMV-seronegative.

Here the CDR3 reads CASSGFKQGEAFF. CDR3 nucleotides: TGCGCCAGCAGTGGGTTTAAACAGGGGGAAGCTTTCTTT. V and J are TRBV10-1 and TRBJ1-1, with 7 bases lining up with TRBD1. The CDR3 contains 13 residues. Losses at the gene ends were 4 bases for V and 8 bases for J; bases not matched to a gene: 7. Per the germline V gene, CDR1 is WNHNN and CDR2 is SYGVQD (reference sequence).